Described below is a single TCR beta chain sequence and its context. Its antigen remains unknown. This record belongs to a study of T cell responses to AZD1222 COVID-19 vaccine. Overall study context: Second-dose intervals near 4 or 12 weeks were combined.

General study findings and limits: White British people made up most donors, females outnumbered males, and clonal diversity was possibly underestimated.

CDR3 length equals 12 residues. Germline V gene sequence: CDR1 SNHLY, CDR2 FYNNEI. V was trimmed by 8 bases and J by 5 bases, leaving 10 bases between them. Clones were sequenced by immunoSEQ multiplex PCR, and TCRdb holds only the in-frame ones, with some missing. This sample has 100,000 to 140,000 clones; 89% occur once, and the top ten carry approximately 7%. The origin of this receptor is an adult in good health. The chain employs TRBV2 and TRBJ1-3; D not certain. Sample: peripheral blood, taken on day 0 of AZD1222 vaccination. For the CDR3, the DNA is TGTGCCAGCTCGATGGCAAGAAACACCATATATTTT. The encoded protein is CASSMARNTIYF. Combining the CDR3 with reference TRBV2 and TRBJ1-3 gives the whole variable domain EPEVTQTPSHQVTQMGQEVILRCVPISNHLYFYWYRQILGQKVEFLVSFYNNEISEKSEIFDDQFSVERPDGSNFTLKIRSTKLEDSAMYFCASSMARNTIYFGEGSWLTVV.